Listed here is a single T cell receptor beta chain. Source study methods: Amplified reference gene primers provided the basis for estimating nucleated cell counts. Assay used: immunoSEQ multiplex PCR; TCRdb lists only in-frame clones, some missing. V, J and clone size derive from that table, while D and trimming were established from the DNA sequence. The profile shows approximately 100,000 clones, roughly 88% of them singletons. The entry originates in a study of blood T cell repertoires in COVID-19. Background on the study: Researchers got acute and convalescent COVID-19 samples from the United States, Italy and Spain. PBMCs, B-cell-depleted T cells, or T cells were the source of the cDNA or gDNA that made up the material.

The ends were cut back, 2 bases at V and 11 bases at J, with 15 bases in the middle. Germline V lookup: CDR1 LGHDT, CDR2 YNNKEL (reference sequence). The CDR3 spans 13 residues. The sequenced sample was peripheral blood. The V call is TRBV3-1 (or the pseudogene TRBV3-2), the J call TRBJ1-1; possible D gene TRBD1, 6 bases. The sequence came from a woman aged 60-75 years with acute or convalescent COVID-19. CDR3 nucleotide sequence: TGTGCCAGCAGCCAAACATACAGGGACGTGGCTTTCTTT. It specifies CASSQTYRDVAFF.